This TCR beta chain was observed in a study of shared clonotypes between healthy human individuals. The overall study: Ranging from 18 to 49 in age, donors were a couple of women and a few men. Study-wide results and caveats: Sequencing of the sorted subsets was shown by rarefaction to be incomplete despite large depth.

Concerning this clone: The antigen remains undetermined.

Assay execution took place at the deep level. Sorted-subset replicate PCR reactions were performed with approximately 200 ng DNA, corresponding to tens of thousands of T cell genomes. Libraries were prepared by immunoSEQ multiplex PCR; TCRdb keeps only in-frame clonotypes and omits some of them. Among about 600,000 clones listed, around 95% were seen once. CD45RO-negative, CCR7-selected cells formed the naive CD8 fraction, which excluded terminally differentiated effector memory CD45RA+ cells. From germline, CDR1 is SEHNR and CDR2 FQNEAQ (reference sequence). The CDR3 has 14 residues. Losses at the gene ends were 5 bases for V and 6 bases for J; bases not matched to a gene: 7.

The V gene is TRBV7-9, the J gene TRBJ1-5; 7 positions agree with TRBD1. The source is a woman aged 25 to 39 in good health. The source material was naive CD8+ T cells sorted from blood. The CDR3 region is CASSEGGSTQPQHF. As DNA, the CDR3 is TGTGCCAGCAGCGAAGGGGGCTCCACTCAGCCCCAGCATTTT.